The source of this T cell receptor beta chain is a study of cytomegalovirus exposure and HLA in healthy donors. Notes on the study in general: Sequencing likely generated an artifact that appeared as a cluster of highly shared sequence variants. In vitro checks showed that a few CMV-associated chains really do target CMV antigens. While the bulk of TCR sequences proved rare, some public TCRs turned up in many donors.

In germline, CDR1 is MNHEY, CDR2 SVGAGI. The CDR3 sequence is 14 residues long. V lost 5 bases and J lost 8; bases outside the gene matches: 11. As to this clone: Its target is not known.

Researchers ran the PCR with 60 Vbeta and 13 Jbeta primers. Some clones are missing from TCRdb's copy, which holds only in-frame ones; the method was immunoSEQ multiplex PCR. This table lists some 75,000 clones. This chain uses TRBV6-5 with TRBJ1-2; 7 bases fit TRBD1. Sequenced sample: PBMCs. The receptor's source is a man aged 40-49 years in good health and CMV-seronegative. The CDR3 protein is CASSLAEGARGYTF. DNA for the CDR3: TGTGCCAGCAGTCTAGCCGAGGGGGCTCGGGGCTACACCTTC.